This T cell receptor (beta chain) appears in the sequencing data of a study of cytomegalovirus exposure and HLA in healthy donors. The germline CDR1 and CDR2 sequences are LNHDA and SQIVND (reference sequence). The CDR3 extends over 18 amino acids. J gave up 2 bases and V 2 bases, and 6 bases lay outside the gene matches. The PCR employed 60 Vbeta primers together with 13 Jbeta primers. Data came from immunoSEQ multiplex PCR; TCRdb stores just in-frame clones and leaves some out. The sample records 75,000 to 100,000 clones, around 73% being singletons. The TCR was taken from a man aged 40-55 years in good health and CMV-seronegative. The chain uses TRBV19 and TRBJ2-3; 14 nucleotides align to TRBD2. Material for sequencing was PBMCs. CDR3 amino acids: CASSIRLAGGRVTDTQYF. In DNA, the CDR3 is TGTGCCAGTAGTATAAGACTAGCGGGGGGGCGCGTCACAGATACGCAGTATTTT.